This T cell receptor (beta chain) was profiled in a study of T cells expressing NK-cell markers. The CDR3 contains 15 residues. TCRdb reprocessed the 5' RACE reads and keeps a single row for each CDR3 protein, giving no DNA. The data show a few hundred thousand distinct CDR3 sequences, and the top ten clones hold 1.4%. The sample was blood T cells: a sorted CD56 or NKG2C T cell subset, CD4+ or CD8+ T cells, or bulk PBMC T cells (not recorded which). The receptor was derived from a woman aged 45-60 years in good health. The chain uses TRBV12-3 or TRBV12-4 and TRBJ2-6; TCRdb designates TRBD1, a call that cannot be tested without DNA. The CDR3 loop is CASSSRDSGANVLTF.